One and the same sample provided the 3 T cell receptor beta chains below, sequenced in a study of OX40 agonist ivuxolimab in advanced cancers. The library relied on the immunoSEQ multiplex PCR assay. Held by TCRdb, this immuneACCESS table contains in-frame sequences only and omits some clones. Under half of the omission traces to an unresolved V gene where checked; the cause of the rest is unknown. The sample data list approximately 110,000 clones, and around 90% of these were observed just once. The top ten constitute around 0.84% of the sample. Material: CD4+ or CD8+ T cells sorted from blood, obtained in a trial of the OX40 agonist ivuxolimab. These receptors all come from an adult with an advanced solid tumor such as melanoma, head and neck, liver or kidney cancer.

The chain is built from TRBV2 and TRBJ1-3; D unclear. Trimming stripped 6 bases from V and 2 bases from J, with 8 bases between. Germline V gene lookup returns CDR1 SNHLY and CDR2 FYNNEI. This CDR3 contains 13 residues. The CDR3 bases are TGTGCCAGCAGGGCAGGCGCTGGAAACACCATATATTTT. It translates to CASRAGAGNTIYF.

Here the CDR3 DNA reads TGTGCCAGCAGCTTAGCCCCCGGGACTAGCGGGAGCAATGAGCAGTTCTTC. This translates into CASSLAPGTSGSNEQFF. The chain carries TRBV7-2 and TRBJ2-1; TRBD2 agrees at 14 bases. Germline V gene lookup returns CDR1 SGHTA and CDR2 FQGNSA. V gave up 0 bases and J gave up 6 bases; unmatched junction bases: 4. The CDR3 runs to 17 residues. Combining the CDR3 with reference TRBV7-2 and TRBJ2-1 gives the whole variable domain GAGVSQSPSNKVTEKGKDVELRCDPISGHTALYWYRQSLGQGLEFLIYFQGNSAPDKSGLPSDRFSAERTGGSVSTLTIQRTQQEDSAVYLCASSLAPGTSGSNEQFFGPGTRLTVL.

This clone was counted a few times. The chain combines TRBV30 with TRBJ2-7, with D hard to call. CDR3 length equals 11 residues. Germline V gene sequence: CDR1 GTSNPN, CDR2 SVGIG (reference sequence). The CDR3: CALATNYEQYF. The CDR3 DNA sequence: TGTGCTTTGGCCACGAACTACGAGCAGTACTTC.